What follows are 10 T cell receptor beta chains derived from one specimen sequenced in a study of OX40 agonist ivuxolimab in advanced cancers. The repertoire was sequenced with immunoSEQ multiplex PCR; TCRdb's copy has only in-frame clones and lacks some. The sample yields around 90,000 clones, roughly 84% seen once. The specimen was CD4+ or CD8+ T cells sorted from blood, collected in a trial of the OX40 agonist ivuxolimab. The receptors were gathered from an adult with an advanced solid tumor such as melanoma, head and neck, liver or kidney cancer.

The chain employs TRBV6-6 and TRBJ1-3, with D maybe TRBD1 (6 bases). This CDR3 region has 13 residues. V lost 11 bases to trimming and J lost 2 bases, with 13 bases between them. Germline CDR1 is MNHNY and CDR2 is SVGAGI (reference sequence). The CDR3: CAGGQGTGNTIYF. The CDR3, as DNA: TGTGCCGGGGGGCAGGGGACTGGAAACACCATATATTTT.

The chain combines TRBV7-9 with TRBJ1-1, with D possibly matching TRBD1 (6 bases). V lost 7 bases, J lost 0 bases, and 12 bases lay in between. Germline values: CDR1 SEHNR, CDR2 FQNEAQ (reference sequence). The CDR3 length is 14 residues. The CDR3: CASTPQGVNTEAFF. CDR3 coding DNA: TGTGCCAGCACCCCACAGGGAGTGAACACTGAAGCTTTCTTT.

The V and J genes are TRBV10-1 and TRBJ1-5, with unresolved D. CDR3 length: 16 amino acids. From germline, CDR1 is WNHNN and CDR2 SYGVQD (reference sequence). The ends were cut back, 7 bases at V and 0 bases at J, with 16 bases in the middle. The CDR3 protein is CASKGGEPVSNQPQHF. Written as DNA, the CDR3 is TGCGCCAGCAAAGGTGGGGAGCCGGTTAGCAATCAGCCCCAGCATTTT.

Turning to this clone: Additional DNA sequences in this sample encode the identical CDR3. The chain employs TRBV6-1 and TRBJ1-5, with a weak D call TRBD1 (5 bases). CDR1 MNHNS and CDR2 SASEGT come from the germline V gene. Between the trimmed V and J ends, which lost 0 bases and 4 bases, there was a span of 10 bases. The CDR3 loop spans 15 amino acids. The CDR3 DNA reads TGTGCCAGCAGTGAAGCGGGGGGTCTAAATCAGCCCCAGCATTTT. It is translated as CASSEAGGLNQPQHF.

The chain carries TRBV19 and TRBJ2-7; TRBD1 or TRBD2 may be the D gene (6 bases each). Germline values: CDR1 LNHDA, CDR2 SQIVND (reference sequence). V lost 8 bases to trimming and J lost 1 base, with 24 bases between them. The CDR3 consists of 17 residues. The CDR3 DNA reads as TGTGCCAGTTCTGGGTCTGGAGGGGGGAATCTTTCCTACGAGCAGTACTTC. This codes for CASSGSGGGNLSYEQYF.

CDR3 coding DNA: TGTGCCAGCGGTAGGGAGACCCAGTACTTC. Residues: CASGRETQYF. The chain uses TRBV2 and TRBJ2-5; D call uncertain. Per germline, CDR1 SNHLY and CDR2 FYNNEI. The CDR3 spans 10 residues. Trimming removed 8 bases at V and 5 bases at J, with 6 bases between. The full variable domain, completed using reference TRBV2 and TRBJ2-5, is EPEVTQTPSHQVTQMGQEVILRCVPISNHLYFYWYRQILGQKVEFLVSFYNNEISEKSEIFDDQFSVERPDGSNFTLKIRSTKLEDSAMYFCASGRETQYFGPGTRLLVL.

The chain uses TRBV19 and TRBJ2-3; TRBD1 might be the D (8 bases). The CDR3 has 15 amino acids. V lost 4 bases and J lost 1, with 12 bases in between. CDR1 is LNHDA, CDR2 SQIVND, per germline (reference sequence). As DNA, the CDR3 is TGTGCCAGTAGTACACAGGGGGGGGGCACAGATACGCAGTATTTT. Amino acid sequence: CASSTQGGGTDTQYF.

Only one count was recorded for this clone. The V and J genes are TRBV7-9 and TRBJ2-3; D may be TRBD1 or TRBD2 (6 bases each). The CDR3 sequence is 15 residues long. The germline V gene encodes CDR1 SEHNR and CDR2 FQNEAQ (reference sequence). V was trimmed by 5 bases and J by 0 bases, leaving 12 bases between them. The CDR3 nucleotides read TGTGCCAGCAGCCCTGACGGGGGCAGCACAGATACGCAGTATTTT. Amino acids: CASSPDGGSTDTQYF.

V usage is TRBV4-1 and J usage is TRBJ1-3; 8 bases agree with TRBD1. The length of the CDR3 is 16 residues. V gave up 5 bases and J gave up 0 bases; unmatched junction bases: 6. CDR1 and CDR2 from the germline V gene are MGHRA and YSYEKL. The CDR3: CASSNPGQDSGNTIYF. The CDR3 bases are TGCGCCAGCAGCAATCCGGGACAGGACTCTGGAAACACCATATATTTT.

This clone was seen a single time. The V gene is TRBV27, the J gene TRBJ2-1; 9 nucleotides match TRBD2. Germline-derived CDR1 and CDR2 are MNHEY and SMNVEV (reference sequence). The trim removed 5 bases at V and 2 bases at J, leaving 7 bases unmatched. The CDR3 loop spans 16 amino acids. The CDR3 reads CASSLAGRGTYNEQFF. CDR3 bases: TGTGCCAGCAGTCTAGCGGGGAGGGGGACCTACAATGAGCAGTTCTTC.